Listed below are T cell receptor beta chains from one sample, sequenced in a study of shared clonotypes between healthy human individuals. The protocol was immunoSEQ multiplex PCR, while the TCRdb copy is restricted to in-frame clones and leaves out a portion. The repertoire holds just over 2,000,000 clones, with approximately 95% as singletons. Sequencing was done on a sample of naive CD4+ T cells sorted from blood. The receptors originated from a man younger than 35 in good health. CDR3s include the opening cysteine and the closing phenylalanine or tryptophan.

v_call: TRBV27
j_call: TRBJ2-7
cdr3_aa: CASSGLAGGSASYEQYF

v_call: TRBV19
j_call: TRBJ2-3
cdr3_aa: CASSTRQTSTDTQYF

v_call: TRBV10-2
j_call: TRBJ2-5
cdr3_aa: CASVQGGQETQYF

v_call: TRBV5-8
j_call: TRBJ2-5
cdr3_aa: CASPDRGVETQYF

v_call: TRBV29-1
j_call: TRBJ2-7
cdr3_aa: CSVAINRGTYEQYF

v_call: TRBV27
j_call: TRBJ1-1
cdr3_aa: CASSYRGTVMNTEAFF

v_call: TRBV7-2
j_call: TRBJ2-1
cdr3_aa: CASSLVGSLADEQFF

v_call: TRBV27
j_call: TRBJ1-6
cdr3_aa: CASSLEGQNNSPLHF

v_call: TRBV11-2
j_call: TRBJ1-2
cdr3_aa: CASSLVSGNARGYTF

v_call: TRBV7-6
j_call: TRBJ1-1
cdr3_aa: CASRSAGASQAFF

v_call: TRBV7-9
j_call: TRBJ1-2
cdr3_aa: CASSPGQGTSNYGYTF

v_call: TRBV2
j_call: TRBJ1-1
cdr3_aa: CASSVLQDTEAFF

v_call: TRBV28
j_call: TRBJ1-5
cdr3_aa: CASSFGVGGPQHF

v_call: TRBV19
j_call: TRBJ1-2
cdr3_aa: CASSTPGQGAGYGYTF

v_call: TRBV6-5
j_call: TRBJ2-5
cdr3_aa: CASSYSGGQGYETQYF

v_call: TRBV5-1
j_call: TRBJ1-2
cdr3_aa: CASSLEPLRGSYGYTF

v_call: TRBV7-9
j_call: TRBJ2-7
cdr3_aa: CASSLPGQGINEQYF

v_call: TRBV30
j_call: TRBJ2-5
cdr3_aa: CAWSGDRAMGTQYF

v_call: TRBV5-4
j_call: TRBJ2-5
cdr3_aa: CASSLAGGETQYF

v_call: TRBV28
j_call: TRBJ2-3
cdr3_aa: CASSSGDRRYTDTQYF

v_call: TRBV19
j_call: TRBJ1-3
cdr3_aa: CASSSQNIGNTIYF

v_call: TRBV20-1
j_call: TRBJ2-5
cdr3_aa: CSAAPGETQYF

v_call: TRBV6-1
j_call: TRBJ2-1
cdr3_aa: CASSPGPIYNEQFF

v_call: TRBV18
j_call: -
cdr3_aa: CASSPPGGEQYF

v_call: TRBV14
j_call: TRBJ2-7
cdr3_aa: CASSQGTSIYYEQYF

v_call: TRBV6-6
j_call: TRBJ1-3
cdr3_aa: CASSPPGRGNTIYF

v_call: TRBV28
j_call: TRBJ2-7
cdr3_aa: CASSSTGVHEQYF

v_call: TRBV11-3
j_call: TRBJ2-7
cdr3_aa: CASSPDSGSSYEQYF

v_call: TRBV10-2
j_call: TRBJ2-2
cdr3_aa: CASSEGRGLTGELFF

v_call: TRBV7-9
j_call: TRBJ2-3
cdr3_aa: CASSTTHRGNTDTQYF

v_call: TRBV5-4
j_call: TRBJ2-1
cdr3_aa: CASSPGGHHYNEQFF

v_call: TRBV6-5
j_call: TRBJ1-4
cdr3_aa: CASSRTGTNEKLFF

v_call: TRBV29-1
j_call: TRBJ1-1
cdr3_aa: CSVVLTHDGEAFF

v_call: TRBV18
j_call: TRBJ2-3
cdr3_aa: CASSPDYSGGTDTQYF

v_call: TRBV28
j_call: TRBJ1-2
cdr3_aa: CASSLWAAYGYTF

v_call: TRBV7-9
j_call: TRBJ2-6
cdr3_aa: CASSLASSGFFSGANVLTF

v_call: TRBV18
j_call: TRBJ1-1
cdr3_aa: CASSRGGENTEAFF

v_call: TRBV5-1
j_call: TRBJ2-7
cdr3_aa: CASSGGLAPYEQYF

v_call: TRBV6-6
j_call: TRBJ1-1
cdr3_aa: CASRGSDTEAFF

v_call: TRBV9
j_call: TRBJ2-5
cdr3_aa: CASSLGQGQTETQYF

v_call: TRBV7-9
j_call: TRBJ2-7
cdr3_aa: CASSLPEGGREQYF

v_call: TRBV5-1
j_call: TRBJ2-7
cdr3_aa: CASSKGTSGYYEQYF

v_call: TRBV5-4
j_call: TRBJ1-1
cdr3_aa: CASSKGGTEAFF

v_call: TRBV10-3
j_call: TRBJ2-6
cdr3_aa: CAISTQGQGSVLTF

v_call: TRBV5-1
j_call: TRBJ1-3
cdr3_aa: CASSYAGTSGNTIYF

v_call: TRBV7-6
j_call: TRBJ2-5
cdr3_aa: CASTSSGTAKETQYF

v_call: TRBV18
j_call: TRBJ2-7
cdr3_aa: CASSPNGGPYEQYF